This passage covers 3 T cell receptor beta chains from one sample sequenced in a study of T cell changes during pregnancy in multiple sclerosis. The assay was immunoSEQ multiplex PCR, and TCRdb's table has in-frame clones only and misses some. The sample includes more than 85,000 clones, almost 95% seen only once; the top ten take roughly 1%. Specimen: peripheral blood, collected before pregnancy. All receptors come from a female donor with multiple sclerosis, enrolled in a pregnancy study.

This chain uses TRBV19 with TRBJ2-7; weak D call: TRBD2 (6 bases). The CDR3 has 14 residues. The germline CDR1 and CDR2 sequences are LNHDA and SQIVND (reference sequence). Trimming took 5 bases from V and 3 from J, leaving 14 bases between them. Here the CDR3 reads CASSPGLLGYEQYF. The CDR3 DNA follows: TGTGCCAGTAGTCCGGGACTTCTGGGCTACGAGCAGTACTTC.

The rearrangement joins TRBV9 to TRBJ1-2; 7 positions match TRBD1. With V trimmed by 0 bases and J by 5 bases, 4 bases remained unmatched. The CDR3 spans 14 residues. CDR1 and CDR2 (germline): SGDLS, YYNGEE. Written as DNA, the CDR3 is TGTGCCAGCAGCGTAGCTAGGGGGCCTTATGGCTACACCTTC. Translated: CASSVARGPYGYTF.

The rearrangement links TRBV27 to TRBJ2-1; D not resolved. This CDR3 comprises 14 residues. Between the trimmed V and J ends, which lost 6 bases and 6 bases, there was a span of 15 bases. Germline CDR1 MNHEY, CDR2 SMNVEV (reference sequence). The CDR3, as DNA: TGTGCCAGCAGCCCGAGGATTCTGGGCAATGAGCAGTTCTTC. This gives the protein CASSPRILGNEQFF.